This T cell receptor beta chain derives from a study of T cells in Graves' hyperthyroidism and ophthalmopathy. Study-wide results and caveats: Patients with ophthalmopathy were separated from those with stable hyperthyroidism by a 13 V-J model.

Germline V gene sequence: CDR1 MDHEN, CDR2 SYDVKM. The CDR3 extends over 14 amino acids. After removal of 6 bases from V and 4 bases from J, the junction contained 7 bases not matched to a gene. Diagnosing involved the use of clinical symptoms, serum thyroxine and TRAb, thyroid ultrasound and orbital computed tomography. Comments on this clonotype: Its cognate antigen is unknown.

The TCR beta CDR3 regions underwent amplification using RNA transcripts as the source. In the first-round RT-PCR of the TCR CDR3, the HTBI primer set was used. In TCRdb, the multiplex PCR reads were re-called with MiXCR into one record per CDR3 protein. The sample yields about 690,000 distinct CDR3 sequences, around 16% seen once. V and J are TRBV28 and TRBJ2-7, with 9 bases identical to TRBD1. Sequenced sample: blood. The receptor comes from a man aged 45-65 years with Graves' hyperthyroidism. The CDR3 region has the DNA TGTGCCAGCAGGCGACAGGGGGGGGTGTACGAGCAGTACTTC. Its translation: CASRRQGGVYEQYF.